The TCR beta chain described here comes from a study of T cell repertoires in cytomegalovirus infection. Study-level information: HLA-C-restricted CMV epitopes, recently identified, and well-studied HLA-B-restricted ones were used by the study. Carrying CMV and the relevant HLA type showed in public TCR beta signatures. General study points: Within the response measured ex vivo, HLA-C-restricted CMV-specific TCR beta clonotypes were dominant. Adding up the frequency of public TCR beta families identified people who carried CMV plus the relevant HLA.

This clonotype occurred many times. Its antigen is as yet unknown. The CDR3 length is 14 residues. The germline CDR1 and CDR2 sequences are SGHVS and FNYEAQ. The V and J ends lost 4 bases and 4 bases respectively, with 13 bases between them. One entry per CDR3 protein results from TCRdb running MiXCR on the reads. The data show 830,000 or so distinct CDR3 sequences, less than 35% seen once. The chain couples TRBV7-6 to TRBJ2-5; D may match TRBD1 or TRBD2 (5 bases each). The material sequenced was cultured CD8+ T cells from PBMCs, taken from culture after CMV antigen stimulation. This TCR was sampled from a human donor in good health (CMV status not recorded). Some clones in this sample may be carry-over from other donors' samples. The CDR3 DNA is TGTGCCAGCAGCTCGCGAGGGACCGGAGAGACCCAGTACTTC. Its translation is CASSSRGTGETQYF.